Ten or more counts support the clone carrying this T cell receptor (beta chain). This specimen belongs to a study of tumor-infiltrating lymphocytes in oesophageal squamous cell carcinoma. TCRdb fed the PCR reads into MiXCR, producing one record per CDR3 protein. Of just over 20,000 distinct CDR3 sequences in the sample, 36% were seen once. Sequencing used esophageal tumor tissue. The sequence was obtained from a male donor with esophageal squamous cell carcinoma.

DNA of the CDR3: TGTGCCACCAGCTCGGGGCAGGGTAATTCCTACGAGCAGTACTTC. It translates to CATSSGQGNSYEQYF. The V and J genes are TRBV10-3 and TRBJ2-7, with D tentatively TRBD1 or TRBD2 (5 bases each). The CDR3 runs 15 residues. V dropped 10 bases and J dropped 1 base, with 20 bases sitting between them. Germline V gene data show CDR1 as ENHRY and CDR2 as SYGVKD.